These 23 T cell receptor beta chains originate from one sample sequenced in a study of shared clonotypes between healthy human individuals. Repertoires were generated with immunoSEQ multiplex PCR, while TCRdb's copy carries only in-frame clones and drops some. The sample includes over 2 million clones, 85% to 95% of them seen just once. The sequenced sample consisted of naive CD4+ T cells sorted from blood. As for subset: CD45RA+ positively selected. The source of these receptors is a young man in good health.

Remarks on this clone: Other DNA sequences in this sample translate to the same CDR3. This rearrangement joins TRBV5-1 to TRBJ2-1, with D maybe TRBD2 (5 bases). Germline lookup yields CDR1 SGHRS and CDR2 YFSETQ. The V and J ends lost 3 bases and 1 base respectively, with 8 bases between them. The CDR3 spans 14 residues. This chain's CDR3 is CASSSGISYNEQFF. In nucleotides, the CDR3 is TGCGCCAGCAGCTCGGGGATTTCCTACAATGAGCAGTTCTTC.

This chain joins TRBV5-1 and TRBJ2-4, with D perhaps matching TRBD1 or TRBD2 (5 bases each). The germline CDR1 and CDR2 sequences are SGHRS and YFSETQ. This CDR3 is built from 15 residues. V lost 4 bases and J 6 bases, leaving 17 bases between the germline ends. CDR3 nucleotides: TGCGCCAGCAGCCCAACGACCAGTGGGGGAAACATTCAGTACTTC. Translated, it gives CASSPTTSGGNIQYF.

This clone was found once. The rearrangement uses TRBV11-2 and TRBJ1-4, with D possibly matching TRBD1 (6 bases). Germline loops: CDR1 SGHAT, CDR2 FQNNGV. The V end was cut by 3 bases, the J end by 5 bases, with 16 bases between. The length of the CDR3 is 16 residues. The DNA of the CDR3 is TGTGCCAGCAGCTTTAGTTACGAGGGGGGGAATGAAAAACTGTTTTTT. It encodes CASSFSYEGGNEKLFF.

This chain links TRBV2 with TRBJ1-4; 7 bases are shared with TRBD1. The length of the CDR3 is 14 residues. Looked up from germline, CDR1 is SNHLY and CDR2 is FYNNEI. V was pared by 6 bases and J by 4 bases, with 5 bases of the junction left unmatched. CDR3 residues: CASRVTGSNEKLFF. The DNA of the CDR3 is TGTGCCAGCAGGGTGACAGGGAGTAATGAAAAACTGTTTTTT.

This clone occurred a few times. The rearrangement links TRBV7-9 to TRBJ1-6, with D uncertain. Trimming pared 1 base from V and 10 bases from J, leaving 8 bases between. Per germline, CDR1 SEHNR and CDR2 FQNEAQ (reference sequence). The CDR3 is made up of 13 amino acids. DNA for the CDR3: TGTGCCAGCAGCTTAGGTTGGGAGTCACCCCTCCACTTT. Encoded protein: CASSLGWESPLHF.

As to this clone: Other DNA variants within this sample encode the same CDR3. The chain employs TRBV19 and TRBJ2-3; weak D call: TRBD1 (6 bases). Trimming cost V 5 bases and J 3 bases, with 12 bases left between them. The CDR3 is made up of 14 amino acids. CDR1 is LNHDA and CDR2 is SQIVND in the germline V gene (reference sequence). CDR3 DNA: TGTGCCAGTAGTTCGCAGGGGTCTACAGATACGCAGTATTTT. Its protein product is CASSSQGSTDTQYF.

This chain connects TRBV6-1 to TRBJ1-2; D unclear. V was shortened by 1 base and J by 5 bases, with 11 bases between the two germline ends. Germline CDR1 is MNHNS and CDR2 is SASEGT. The CDR3 contains 14 residues. As DNA, the CDR3 is TGTGCCAGCAGTGAAGTTATGCAGGCGTATGGCTACACCTTC. Its protein is CASSEVMQAYGYTF.

This clone showed up just a few times. The genes are TRBV7-9 and TRBJ2-7; no definite D call. The germline V and J ends were trimmed by 2 bases and 3 bases, with 5 bases remaining between them. CDR1 and CDR2 from the germline V gene are SEHNR and FQNEAQ (reference sequence). CDR3 length: 12 residues. The CDR3 spells CASSLQIYEQYF. CDR3 sequence (DNA): TGTGCCAGCAGCTTACAGATCTACGAGCAGTACTTC. Looking up the rest from reference TRBV7-9 and TRBJ2-7 gives the full variable domain: DTGVSQNPRHKITKRGQNVTFRCDPISEHNRLYWYRQTLGQGPEFLTYFQNEAQLEKSRLLSDRFSAERPKGSFSTLEIQRTEQGDSAMYLCASSLQIYEQYFGPGTRLTVT.

This clone was counted a single time. The same CDR3 also results from other DNA sequences found in this sample. This chain links TRBV5-1 with TRBJ1-5; 11 bases align to TRBD1. V gave up 4 bases and J gave up 1 base; unmatched junction bases: 4. There are 16 residues in the CDR3. Germline V gene sequence: CDR1 SGHRS, CDR2 YFSETQ. The CDR3 nucleotides read TGCGCCAGCAGCCCCGGGACAGGGGGGAGCAATCAGCCCCAGCATTTT. This gives the protein CASSPGTGGSNQPQHF.

Here the CDR3 DNA reads TGTGCCAGCACCCGGGACAGCAATCAGCCCCAGCATTTT. This sequence encodes CASTRDSNQPQHF. The chain joins TRBV7-2 to TRBJ1-5; D is perhaps TRBD1 (5 bases). The V and J ends lost 7 bases and 1 base respectively, with 8 bases between them. Germline V gene lookup returns CDR1 SGHTA and CDR2 FQGNSA. The CDR3 runs 13 residues.

This clone came up once. The chain links TRBV7-2 to TRBJ1-5; a weak D match, TRBD1 (5 bases). V shed 5 bases and J shed 0 bases, with 14 bases lying between them. This CDR3 region has 16 residues. Germline values: CDR1 SGHTA, CDR2 FQGNSA. The CDR3 coding sequence is TGTGCCAGCAGCCTCCAAACAGGTTATAGCAATCAGCCCCAGCATTTT. Translated: CASSLQTGYSNQPQHF.

As to this clone: Distinct nucleotide sequences in the sample also encode this CDR3. V usage is TRBV9 and J usage is TRBJ1-5; possibly TRBD1 for D (5 bases). Trimming took off 0 bases at V and 7 bases at J, with 11 bases between the two ends. The CDR3 contains 14 residues. Germline V CDR1 and CDR2: SGDLS, YYNGEE. DNA of the CDR3: TGTGCCAGCAGCGTAGGACAGTCGGGGCAGCCCCAGCATTTT. This gives the protein CASSVGQSGQPQHF.

Regarding this clone: Additional DNA sequences in this sample encode the identical CDR3. The V gene is TRBV6-5, the J gene TRBJ1-1, with TRBD1 as a possible D gene (6 bases). Between the trimmed V and J ends, which lost 6 bases and 3 bases, there was a span of 8 bases. The CDR3 has 12 residues. The germline V gene encodes CDR1 MNHEY and CDR2 SVGAGI. CDR3 coding DNA: TGTGCCAGCAGCAGGGGTGACACTGAAGCTTTCTTT. This codes for CASSRGDTEAFF.

The rearrangement links TRBV2 to TRBJ2-1, with no clear D. V was shortened by 3 bases and J by 6 bases, with 12 bases between the two germline ends. The CDR3 loop spans 14 amino acids. Germline V gives CDR1 SNHLY, CDR2 FYNNEI. CDR3 coding DNA: TGTGCCAGCAGTGATAACAGCCTCGGCAATGAGCAGTTCTTC. The encoded protein is CASSDNSLGNEQFF.

This chain connects TRBV7-9 to TRBJ1-4; 8 bases fit TRBD1. V was clipped by 7 bases and J by 8 bases; unmatched bases: 12. The germline gives CDR1 SEHNR, CDR2 FQNEAQ (reference sequence). The CDR3 spans 15 residues. The CDR3 sequence is CASTPQGQDSEKLFF. DNA of the CDR3: TGTGCCAGCACCCCACAGGGACAGGACAGCGAAAAACTGTTTTTT.

The V and J genes are TRBV13 and TRBJ2-1; 11 nucleotides agree with TRBD2. The CDR3 is 17 amino acids. Trimming removed 8 bases from V and 0 bases from J; junction bases left unmatched: 9. In germline, CDR1 is PRHDT, CDR2 FYEKMQ (reference sequence). The CDR3 sequence is CASLASGGSSSYNEQFF. In DNA, the CDR3 is TGTGCCAGCCTGGCTAGCGGGGGGTCCTCCTCCTACAATGAGCAGTTCTTC.

The V call is TRBV15, the J call TRBJ2-7; 7 nucleotides align to TRBD1. The CDR3 runs 18 residues. Germline V gene lookup returns CDR1 LNHNV and CDR2 YYDKDF (reference sequence). After removal of 0 bases from V and 2 bases from J, the junction contained 13 bases not matched to a gene. In nucleotides, the CDR3 is TGTGCCACCAGCAGAGATGAGAATAGGCAGGGGGTTCCCTACGAGCAGTACTTC. This codes for CATSRDENRQGVPYEQYF.

The chain carries TRBV5-1 and TRBJ2-5; TRBD1 matches at 7 bases. Germline V gene data show CDR1 as SGHRS and CDR2 as YFSETQ. J gave up 2 bases and V 2 bases, and 6 bases lay outside the gene matches. The CDR3 totals 15 residues. This CDR3 reads CASSFETGLQETQYF. The CDR3 coding sequence is TGCGCCAGCAGCTTTGAGACAGGGCTGCAAGAGACCCAGTACTTC.

This chain connects TRBV18 to TRBJ2-3; tentatively, D is TRBD2 (6 bases). V dropped 5 bases and J dropped 1 base, with 7 bases sitting between them. Germline loops: CDR1 KGHSH, CDR2 LQKENI. The CDR3 contains 13 residues. CDR3 bases: TGTGCCAGCTCAACGGGAGGCACAGATACGCAGTATTTT. Amino acids: CASSTGGTDTQYF. The complete variable domain, with remaining parts taken from reference TRBV18 and TRBJ2-3, reads NAGVMQNPRHLVRRRGQEARLRCSPMKGHSHVYWYRQLPEEGLKFMVYLQKENIIDESGMPKERFSAEFPKEGPSILRIQQVVRGDSAAYFCASSTGGTDTQYFGPGTRLTVL.

V and J are TRBV28 and TRBJ2-1, with D uncertain. The germline V gene encodes CDR1 MDHEN and CDR2 SYDVKM. This CDR3 comprises 13 residues. The ends were cut back, 1 base at V and 6 bases at J, with 7 bases in the middle. The CDR3 loop is CASSLFSSNEQFF. The CDR3 bases are TGTGCCAGCAGTTTATTCTCCAGCAATGAGCAGTTCTTC.

The J gene is TRBJ1-1, the V gene TRBV30, with D perhaps TRBD1 (6 bases). From germline, CDR1 is GTSNPN and CDR2 SVGIG (reference sequence). The V and J ends lost 8 bases and 5 bases respectively, with 18 bases between them. This CDR3 has 13 residues. CDR3 in DNA: TGTGCCACCTCAGGAGGGGGTCGAACTGAAGCTTTCTTT. Translating it yields CATSGGGRTEAFF.

V usage is TRBV5-1 and J usage is TRBJ1-2, with D hard to call. Per germline, CDR1 SGHRS and CDR2 YFSETQ. This CDR3 region has 10 residues. The V end lost 2 bases, the J end lost 8 bases, and 4 bases lay between the germline ends. The CDR3 region has the DNA TGCGCCAGCAGCTTCCGGGGCTACACCTTC. The encoded protein is CASSFRGYTF. The full variable domain, in which reference TRBV5-1 and TRBJ1-2 provide the parts outside the CDR3, is KAGVTQTPRYLIKTRGQQVTLSCSPISGHRSVSWYQQTPGQGLQFLFEYFSETQRNKGNFPGRFSGRQFSNSRSEMNVSTLELGDSALYLCASSFRGYTFGSGTRLTVV.

The chain combines TRBV10-3 with TRBJ2-7; no clear D gene. The length of the CDR3 is 15 residues. V lost 0 bases and J lost 1, with 10 bases in between. Germline V lookup: CDR1 ENHRY, CDR2 SYGVKD. The CDR3 is CAISESIAPSYEQYF. The CDR3 DNA follows: TGTGCCATCAGTGAGTCGATAGCTCCATCCTACGAGCAGTACTTC.